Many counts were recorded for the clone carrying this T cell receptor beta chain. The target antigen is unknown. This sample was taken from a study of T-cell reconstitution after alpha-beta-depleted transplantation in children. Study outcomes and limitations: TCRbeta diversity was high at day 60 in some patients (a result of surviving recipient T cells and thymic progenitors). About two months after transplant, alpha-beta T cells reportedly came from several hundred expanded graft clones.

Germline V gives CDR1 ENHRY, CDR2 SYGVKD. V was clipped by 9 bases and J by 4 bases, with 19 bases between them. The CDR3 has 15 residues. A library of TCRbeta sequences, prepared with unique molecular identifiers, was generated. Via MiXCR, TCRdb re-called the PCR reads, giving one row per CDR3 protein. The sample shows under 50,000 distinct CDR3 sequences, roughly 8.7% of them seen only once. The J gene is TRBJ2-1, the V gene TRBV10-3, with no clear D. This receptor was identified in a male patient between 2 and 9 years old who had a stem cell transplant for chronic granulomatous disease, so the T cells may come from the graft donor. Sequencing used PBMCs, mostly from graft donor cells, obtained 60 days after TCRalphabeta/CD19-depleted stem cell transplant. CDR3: CAISEGLDPYNEQFF. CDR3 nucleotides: TGTGCCATTTCCGAAGGTCTGGACCCATACAATGAGCAGTTCTTC.